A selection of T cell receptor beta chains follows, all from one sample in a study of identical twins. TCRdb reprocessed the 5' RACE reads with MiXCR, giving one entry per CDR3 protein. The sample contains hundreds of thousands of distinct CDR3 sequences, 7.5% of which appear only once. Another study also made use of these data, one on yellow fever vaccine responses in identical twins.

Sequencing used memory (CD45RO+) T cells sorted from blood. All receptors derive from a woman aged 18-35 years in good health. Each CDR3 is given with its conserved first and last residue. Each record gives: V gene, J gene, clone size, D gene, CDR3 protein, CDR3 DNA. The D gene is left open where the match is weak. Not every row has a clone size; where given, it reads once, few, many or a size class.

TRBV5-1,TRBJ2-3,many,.,CASSSQGWTDTQYF,TGCGCCAGCAGCTCACAGGGATGGACAGATACGCAGTATTTT
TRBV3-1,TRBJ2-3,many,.,CASSQVAGNTQYF,TGTGCCAGCAGCCAAGTAGCCGGAAATACGCAGTATTTT
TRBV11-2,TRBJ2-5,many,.,CASRRQETQYF,TGTGCCAGCAGACGCCAAGAGACCCAGTACTTC
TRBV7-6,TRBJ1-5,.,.,CASSLQELQPQHF,TGTGCCAGCAGTTTGCAGGAGTTACAGCCCCAGCATTTT
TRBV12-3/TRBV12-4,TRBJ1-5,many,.,CASSSTGPNQPQHF,TGTGCCAGCAGTTCCACGGGCCCAAATCAGCCCCAGCATTTT
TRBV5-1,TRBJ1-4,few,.,CASSEGAPEKLFF,TGCGCCAGCAGCGAGGGAGCTCCTGAAAAACTGTTTTTT
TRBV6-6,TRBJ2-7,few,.,CASSYPVVDEQYF,TGTGCCAGCAGTTACCCGGTAGTGGACGAGCAGTACTTC
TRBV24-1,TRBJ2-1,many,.,CATSARAWHEQFF,TGTGCCACCAGTGCCCGGGCTTGGCATGAGCAGTTCTTC
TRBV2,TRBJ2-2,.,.,CASRTGITGELFF,TGTGCCAGCAGGACAGGAATCACCGGGGAGCTGTTTTTT
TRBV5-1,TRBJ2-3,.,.,CASSLWDGSTDTQYF,TGCGCCAGCAGCTTGTGGGACGGGAGCACAGATACGCAGTATTTT
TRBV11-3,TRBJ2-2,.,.,CASSGRSGGELFF,TGTGCCAGCAGCGGCCGCTCCGGAGGGGAGCTGTTTTTT
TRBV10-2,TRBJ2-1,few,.,CASSVSLGHEQFF,TGCGCCAGCAGTGTTAGCTTGGGGCATGAGCAGTTCTTC
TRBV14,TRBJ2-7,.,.,CASSHFAGGYEQYF,TGTGCCAGCAGCCATTTTGCCGGAGGCTACGAGCAGTACTTC
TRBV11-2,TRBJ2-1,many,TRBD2,CASSVRGSGRSYNEQFF,TGTGCCAGCAGCGTCCGTGGTAGCGGGAGAAGTTACAATGAGCAGTTCTTC
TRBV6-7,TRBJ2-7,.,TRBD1,CASTNRDSAYEQYF,TGTGCCAGCACCAACCGGGACAGCGCCTACGAGCAGTACTTC
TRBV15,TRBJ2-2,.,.,CATSSNKRTGELFF,TGTGCCACCAGCAGTAACAAGCGGACCGGGGAGCTGTTTTTT
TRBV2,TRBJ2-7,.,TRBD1,CAGKDRPSSYEQYF,TGTGCCGGCAAGGACAGGCCAAGCTCCTACGAGCAGTACTTC
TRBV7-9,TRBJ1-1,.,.,CASSHGGGSTEAFF,TGTGCCAGCAGTCACGGCGGAGGGAGCACTGAAGCTTTCTTT
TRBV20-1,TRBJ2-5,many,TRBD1,CSARDIDRVETQYF,TGCAGTGCTAGAGATATTGACAGGGTGGAGACCCAGTACTTC
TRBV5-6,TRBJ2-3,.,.,CASRKAGTDTQYF,TGTGCCAGCAGAAAGGCGGGCACAGATACGCAGTATTTT
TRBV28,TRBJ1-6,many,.,CASSLRARNSPLHF,TGTGCCAGCAGTTTGCGGGCGCGTAATTCACCCCTCCACTTT
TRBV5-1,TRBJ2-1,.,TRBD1,CASSLEGGEQFF,TGCGCCAGCAGCTTGGAAGGGGGCGAGCAGTTCTTC
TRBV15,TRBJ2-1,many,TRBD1,CATSRSTGTGGNEQFF,TGTGCCACCAGCAGATCAACCGGGACAGGGGGCAATGAGCAGTTCTTC
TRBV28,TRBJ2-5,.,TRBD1,CASANRGRGETQYF,TGTGCCAGCGCAAACAGGGGGCGGGGGGAGACCCAGTACTTC
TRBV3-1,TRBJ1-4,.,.,CASSQGGLGATNEKLFF,TGTGCCAGCAGCCAAGGAGGATTGGGGGCAACTAATGAAAAACTGTTTTTT
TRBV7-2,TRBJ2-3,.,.,CASSRNSAKSTDTQYF,TGTGCCAGCAGCCGTAATAGCGCGAAAAGCACAGATACGCAGTATTTT
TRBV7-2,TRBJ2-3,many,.,CASSSTWGSSTDTQYF,TGTGCCAGCAGTTCTACTTGGGGTTCTAGCACAGATACGCAGTATTTT